This is a list of T cell receptor beta chains from one sample in a study of blood T cell repertoires in COVID-19. The data were produced by immunoSEQ multiplex PCR, yet TCRdb's version contains in-frame clones alone and is incomplete. The table has approximately 100,000 clones, 84% seen once. Sequences were obtained from peripheral blood. The receptors were sampled from a woman in her fifties or sixties with acute or convalescent COVID-19. Both conserved end residues are part of each CDR3. The D gene is left open where the match is weak. Size is stated for part of the rows, as once, few or many counts, or as a class when the clone is expanded.

TRBV19	once	TRBD1	TRBJ1-2	TGTGCCAGTAGTATTCAGGGGGGAGGCTACACCTTC	CASSIQGGGYTF
TRBV3-1/TRBV3-2	.	.	TRBJ2-2	TGTGCCAGCAGCCCCATGACAGCCGGGGAGCTGTTTTTT	CASSPMTAGELFF
TRBV4-2	.	TRBD1	TRBJ1-2	TGTGCCAGCAGCCAAGATTTCGGACAGGGTGGCTATGGCTACACCTTC	CASSQDFGQGGYGYTF
TRBV14	.	TRBD1	TRBJ2-2	TGTGCCAGCAGCTCACAGGGGGGGAACACCGGGGAGCTGTTTTTT	CASSSQGGNTGELFF
TRBV3-1/TRBV3-2	.	.	TRBJ1-2	TGTGCCAGCAGTCAACTAAATAGACGGGACTATGGCTACACCTTC	CASSQLNRRDYGYTF
TRBV11-2	.	TRBD1	TRBJ2-5	TGTGCCAGCAGCTCTTTCGGGACAGTACAAGAGACCCAGTACTTC	CASSSFGTVQETQYF
TRBV19	.	.	TRBJ1-4	TGTGCCAGTAGTATCGCCGGGGGAGCAGCAACTAATGAAAAACTGTTTTTT	CASSIAGGAATNEKLFF
TRBV20-1	.	.	TRBJ2-5	TGCAGTGCTAGTCACAGGTCCCAAGAGACCCAGTACTTC	CSASHRSQETQYF
TRBV3-1/TRBV3-2	.	TRBD2	TRBJ2-1	TGTGCCAGCAGCTATGGACTAGCGGGAAATTACAATGAGCAGTTCTTC	CASSYGLAGNYNEQFF
TRBV30	.	TRBD1	TRBJ1-6	TGTGCCTGGAGCCGGGACAGGGGTAATTCACCCCTCCACTTT	CAWSRDRGNSPLHF
TRBV6-6	.	.	TRBJ2-7	TGTGCCAGCAGTTACTCGCCCAGGTACGAGCAGTACTTC	CASSYSPRYEQYF
TRBV6-6	once	TRBD1	TRBJ1-1	TGTGCCAGCAGGTTACAGGGGGCGAACACTGAAGCTTTCTTT	CASRLQGANTEAFF
TRBV2	.	.	TRBJ2-5	TGTGCCAGCAGTGTTTCCGAGGGTGGAGGAGAGACCCAGTACTTC	CASSVSEGGGETQYF
TRBV19	.	TRBD1	TRBJ2-2	TGTGCCAGTAGCCACCCCTTTTATCAGTGGGACAGGGGGCGCGGCGGGGAGCTGTTTTTT	CASSHPFYQWDRGRGGELFF
TRBV12-5	.	TRBD1	TRBJ2-4	TGTGCTAGTGGCTCCGACAGGGTTGGAAACATTCAGTACTTC	CASGSDRVGNIQYF
TRBV2	many	TRBD2	TRBJ2-7	TGTGCCAGCAGGGGAACTAGCGGCCGGGGCGAGCAGTACTTC	CASRGTSGRGEQYF
TRBV2	.	.	TRBJ1-2	TGTGCCAGCAGTGTTGAAACAAAATATGGCTACACCTTC	CASSVETKYGYTF
TRBV7-6	once	.	TRBJ1-3	TGTGCCAGCAGCTCATTGGGGGGAATTGGAAACACCATATATTTT	CASSSLGGIGNTIYF
TRBV28	.	TRBD2	TRBJ2-1	TGTGCCAGCAGTTCCCCCCCCGGGACTAGCGGAAAGGGCTCCTACAATGAGCAGTTCTTC	CASSSPPGTSGKGSYNEQFF
TRBV29-1	.	.	TRBJ1-4	TGCAGCGCTACCGCCCGGGGGGGAGGCGAAAAACTGTTTTTT	CSATARGGGEKLFF
TRBV19	.	TRBD1	TRBJ2-1	TGTGCCAGTAGTACACAGGGGGAATCAGGTGAGCAGTTCTTC	CASSTQGESGEQFF
TRBV11-3	.	TRBD1	TRBJ1-2	TGTGCCAGCAGCCTGGACAGGGGGAAAGGCTACACCTTC	CASSLDRGKGYTF
TRBV27	few	.	TRBJ2-1	TGTGCCAGCAGTTTGGCGGTTTCCAACAATGAGCAGTTCTTC	CASSLAVSNNEQFF
TRBV7-2	once	.	TRBJ1-4	TGTGCCAGCAGTCAAGGGAGAGAATTGGAAAAACTGTTTTTT	CASSQGRELEKLFF
TRBV21-1	.	.	TRBJ1-1	TGTGCCAGATCGGGGAGGGAGCCGGGAATGAACACTGAAGCTTTCTTT	CARSGREPGMNTEAFF
TRBV12-3/TRBV12-4	.	.	TRBJ2-7	TGTGCCAGCAGTTTGGACTCATTTTACGAGCAGTACTTC	CASSLDSFYEQYF
TRBV3-1/TRBV3-2	.	.	TRBJ1-1	TGTGCCAGCACCTATGGGAGGGGCCTCGGCACTGAAGCTTTCTTT	CASTYGRGLGTEAFF
TRBV5-5	.	.	TRBJ1-5	TGTGCCAGCAGCTTGGGACAGCCTAGTCAGCCCCAGCATTTT	CASSLGQPSQPQHF
TRBV2	once	TRBD1	TRBJ2-7	TGTGCCAGCAGTGAGTCGACAGGGAGCTCCTACGAGCAGTACTTC	CASSESTGSSYEQYF
TRBV18	.	TRBD2	TRBJ2-3	TGTGCCAGCTCACCACGGCTAGCGGGCACAGATACGCAGTATTTT	CASSPRLAGTDTQYF
TRBV19	once	.	TRBJ2-5	TGTGCCAGTAGTATGGTAGGGGCGGCCCAGTACTTC	CASSMVGAAQYF
TRBV2	.	TRBD1	TRBJ1-5	TGTGCCAGCAGTTCGGCCGGGACAGGGTATCAGCCCCAGCATTTT	CASSSAGTGYQPQHF
TRBV6-6	.	TRBD2	TRBJ2-3	TGTGCCACCGTGAGCGGGAGGGACACAGATACGCAGTATTTT	CATVSGRDTDTQYF
TRBV4-1	.	TRBD1	TRBJ1-5	TGCGCCAGCAGCCAAACATCCAGGGGGTATAATCAGCCCCAGCATTTT	CASSQTSRGYNQPQHF
TRBV5-1	.	.	TRBJ2-5	TGCGCCAGCAGCCCAAGACAGAAAGAGACCCAGTACTTC	CASSPRQKETQYF
TRBV19	medium-sized	TRBD1	TRBJ2-2	TGTGCCAGTAACGGACAGGGCTACACCGGGGAGCTGTTTTTT	CASNGQGYTGELFF
TRBV7-9	.	TRBD1	TRBJ1-5	TGTGCCAGCGGGACAGAGAATCAGCCCCAGCATTTT	CASGTENQPQHF
TRBV3-1/TRBV3-2	.	.	TRBJ1-2	TGTGCCAGCAGCCAAGAACGGGGAATTACCGGCTACACCTTC	CASSQERGITGYTF
TRBV2	.	.	TRBJ2-7	TGTGCCAGCACGGGGGACGGGACCGTTAGCTCCTACGAGCAGTACTTC	CASTGDGTVSSYEQYF
TRBV12-3/TRBV12-4	.	.	TRBJ2-7	TGTGCCAGCAGTCTAGGACTCTACGAGCAGTACTTC	CASSLGLYEQYF
TRBV19	.	TRBD1	TRBJ1-1	TGTGCCAGTAGTATAACAGGGGGCTCTGAAGCTTTCTTT	CASSITGGSEAFF
TRBV6-5	.	.	TRBJ2-3	TGTGCCAGCAGTTCAGCGGGAGATACGCAGTATTTT	CASSSAGDTQYF
TRBV30	.	TRBD2	TRBJ2-1	TGTGCCTGGGGACTAGCGGTGAACAATGAGCAGTTCTTC	CAWGLAVNNEQFF
TRBV19	.	TRBD2	TRBJ2-7	TGTGCCAGTAGTATACAGCGGGGAACCTACGAGCAGTACTTC	CASSIQRGTYEQYF
TRBV6-6	.	.	TRBJ2-7	TGTGCCAGCAGTCGATCGCAGGAAGCCTACGAGCAGTACTTC	CASSRSQEAYEQYF